This entry is about one T cell receptor beta chain. Its target is unknown. TCRdb's copy holds only in-frame clones and misses some; the assay was immunoSEQ multiplex PCR. Of 90,000 to 95,000 clones listed, around 84% are singletons. The data belong to a study of T cell responses to AZD1222 COVID-19 vaccine. Study summary: Researchers grouped second doses given at about 4 or about 12 weeks into one pool.

Study observations and caveats: White British people made up most donors, females outnumbered males, and clonal diversity was possibly underestimated. Repertoire samples came only from after the peak T cell response.

The source was peripheral blood, collected on day 0 of AZD1222 vaccination. This TCR was recovered from an adult in good health.

CDR3 sequence reads: CASSLGLFDEQFF. The CDR3 coding sequence is TGTGCCAGCAGCTTAGGCCTATTCGATGAGCAGTTCTTC. The V and J genes are TRBV7-2 and TRBJ2-1; D is unclear. Germline loops: CDR1 SGHTA, CDR2 FQGNSA. This CDR3 is built from 13 residues. Trimming shortened V by 1 base and J by 8 bases, and 9 bases separated the two germline ends.